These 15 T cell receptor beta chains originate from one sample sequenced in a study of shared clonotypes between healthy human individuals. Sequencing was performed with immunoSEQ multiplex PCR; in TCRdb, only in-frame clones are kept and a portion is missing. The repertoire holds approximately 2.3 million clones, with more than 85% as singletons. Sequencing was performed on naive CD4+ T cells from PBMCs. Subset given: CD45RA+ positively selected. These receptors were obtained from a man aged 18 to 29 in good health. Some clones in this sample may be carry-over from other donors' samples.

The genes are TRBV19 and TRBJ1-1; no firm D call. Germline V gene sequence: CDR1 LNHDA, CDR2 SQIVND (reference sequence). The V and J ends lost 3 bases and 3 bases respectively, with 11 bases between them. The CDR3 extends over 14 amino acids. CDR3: CASSIDGTYTEAFF. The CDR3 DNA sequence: TGTGCCAGTAGTATTGACGGAACGTACACTGAAGCTTTCTTT.

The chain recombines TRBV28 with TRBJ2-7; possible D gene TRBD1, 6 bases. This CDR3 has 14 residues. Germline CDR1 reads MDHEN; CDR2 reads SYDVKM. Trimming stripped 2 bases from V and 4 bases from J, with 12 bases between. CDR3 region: CASSLRTVPYEQYF. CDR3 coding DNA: TGTGCCAGCAGTTTACGGACAGTCCCTTACGAGCAGTACTTC.

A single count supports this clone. CDR3 DNA sequence: TGTGCCAGCAGGAATTGGGCAGACTATGGCTACACCTTC. Encoded protein: CASRNWADYGYTF. The genes are TRBV5-4 and TRBJ1-2; D gene unclear. The V gene lost 5 bases and the J gene lost 3 bases, with 11 bases spanning the gap. From germline, CDR1 is SGHNT and CDR2 YYREEE (reference sequence). The CDR3 has 13 amino acids.

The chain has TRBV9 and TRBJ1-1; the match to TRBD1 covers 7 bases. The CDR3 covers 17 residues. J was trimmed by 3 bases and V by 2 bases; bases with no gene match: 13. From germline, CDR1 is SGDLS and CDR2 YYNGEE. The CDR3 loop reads CASSVGVGGAGDTEAFF. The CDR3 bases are TGTGCCAGCAGCGTCGGAGTAGGGGGCGCGGGGGACACTGAAGCTTTCTTT.

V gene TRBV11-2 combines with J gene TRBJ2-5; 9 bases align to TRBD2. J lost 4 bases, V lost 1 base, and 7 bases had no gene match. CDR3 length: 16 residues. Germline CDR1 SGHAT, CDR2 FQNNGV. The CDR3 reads CASSLAPRGGAETQYF. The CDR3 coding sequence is TGTGCCAGCAGCTTAGCCCCGCGGGGGGGGGCAGAGACCCAGTACTTC.

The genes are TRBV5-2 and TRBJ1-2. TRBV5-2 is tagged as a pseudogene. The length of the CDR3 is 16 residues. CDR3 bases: TGTGCCAGCAATAAGCACCGAGAGCGAAAGACCTATGGCTACACCTTC. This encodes CASNKHRERKTYGYTF.

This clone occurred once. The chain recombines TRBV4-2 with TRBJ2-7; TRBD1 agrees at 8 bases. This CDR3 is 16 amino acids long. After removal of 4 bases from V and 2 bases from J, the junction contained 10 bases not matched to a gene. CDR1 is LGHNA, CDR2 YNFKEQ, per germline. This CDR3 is CASSLGQGEGAYEQYF. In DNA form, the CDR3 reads TGTGCCAGCAGCCTTGGACAGGGAGAGGGGGCCTACGAGCAGTACTTC.

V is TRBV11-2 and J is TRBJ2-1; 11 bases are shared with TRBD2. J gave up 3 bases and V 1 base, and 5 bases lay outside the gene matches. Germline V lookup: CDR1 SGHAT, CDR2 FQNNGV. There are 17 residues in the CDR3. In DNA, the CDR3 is TGTGCCAGCAGCTTAGTCCTAGCGGGAGGCCACTACAATGAGCAGTTCTTC. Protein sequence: CASSLVLAGGHYNEQFF. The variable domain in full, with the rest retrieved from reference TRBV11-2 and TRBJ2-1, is EAGVAQSPRYKIIEKRQSVAFWCNPISGHATLYWYQQILGQGPKLLIQFQNNGVVDDSQLPKDRFSAERLKGVDSTLKIQPAKLEDSAVYLCASSLVLAGGHYNEQFFGPGTRLTVL.

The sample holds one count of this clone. CDR3 sequence (DNA): TGCGCCAGCAGCCAAGGTTGGTTAGCGGCCTACAATGAGCAGTTCTTC. It yields the protein CASSQGWLAAYNEQFF. The chain carries TRBV4-3 and TRBJ2-1, with a possible D match to TRBD2 (6 bases). This CDR3 region has 16 residues. Germline V CDR1 and CDR2: LGHNA, YSLEER. Deletions cut 1 base from V and 2 bases from J, with 12 bases between.

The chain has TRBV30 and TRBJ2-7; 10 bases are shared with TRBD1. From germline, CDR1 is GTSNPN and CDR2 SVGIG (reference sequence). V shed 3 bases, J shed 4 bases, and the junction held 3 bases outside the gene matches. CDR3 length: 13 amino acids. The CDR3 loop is CAWSMDRGYEQYF. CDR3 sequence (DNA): TGTGCCTGGAGCATGGACAGGGGGTACGAGCAGTACTTC.

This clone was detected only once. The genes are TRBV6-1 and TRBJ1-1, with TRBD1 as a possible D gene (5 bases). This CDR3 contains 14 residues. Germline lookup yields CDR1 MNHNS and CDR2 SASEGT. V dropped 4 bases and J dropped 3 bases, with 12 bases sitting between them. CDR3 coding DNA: TGTGCCAGCAGTGTGACAGCGGGGCACACTGAAGCTTTCTTT. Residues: CASSVTAGHTEAFF.

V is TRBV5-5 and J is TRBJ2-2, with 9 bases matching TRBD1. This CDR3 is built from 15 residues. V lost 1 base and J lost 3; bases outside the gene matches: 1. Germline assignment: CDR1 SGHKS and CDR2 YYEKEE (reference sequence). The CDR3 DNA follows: TGTGCCAGCAGCTTGCGGACAGGGGACACCGGGGAGCTGTTTTTT. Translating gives CASSLRTGDTGELFF.

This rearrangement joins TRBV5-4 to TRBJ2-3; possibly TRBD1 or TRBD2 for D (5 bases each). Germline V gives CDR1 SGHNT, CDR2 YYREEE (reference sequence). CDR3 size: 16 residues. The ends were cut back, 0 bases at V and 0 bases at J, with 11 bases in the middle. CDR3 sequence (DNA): TGTGCCAGCAGCTTGGGAGGGACGCTTAGCACAGATACGCAGTATTTT. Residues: CASSLGGTLSTDTQYF.

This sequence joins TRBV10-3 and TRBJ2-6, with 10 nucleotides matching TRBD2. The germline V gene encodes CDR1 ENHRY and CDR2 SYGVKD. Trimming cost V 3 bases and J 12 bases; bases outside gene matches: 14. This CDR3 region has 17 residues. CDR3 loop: CAISDGQAELAGGVLTF. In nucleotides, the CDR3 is TGTGCCATCAGTGACGGACAGGCAGAGTTAGCGGGAGGCGTCCTGACTTTC.

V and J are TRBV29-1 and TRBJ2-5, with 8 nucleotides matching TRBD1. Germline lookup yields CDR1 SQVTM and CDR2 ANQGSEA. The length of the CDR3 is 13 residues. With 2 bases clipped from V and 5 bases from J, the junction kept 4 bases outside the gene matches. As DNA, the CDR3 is TGCAGCGTTGAATATTGGGACAGGGAGACCCAGTACTTC. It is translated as CSVEYWDRETQYF.